These 25 T cell receptor beta chains came from one sample sequenced in a study of blood T cell repertoires in COVID-19. Data came from immunoSEQ multiplex PCR; TCRdb stores just in-frame clones and leaves some out. The table has tens of thousands of clones, around four fifths seen once; the top ten hold approximately 37%. Sequenced material: peripheral blood. These receptors were collected from a man older than 75 with active or convalescent COVID-19.

The chain combines TRBV7-9 with TRBJ1-1, with a possible D match to TRBD1 (6 bases). V lost 5 bases to trimming and J lost 4 bases, with 14 bases between them. Germline V gene lookup returns CDR1 SEHNR and CDR2 FQNEAQ (reference sequence). CDR3 length: 14 amino acids. CDR3 sequence reads: CASSTNREGTEAFF. In DNA, the CDR3 is TGTGCCAGCAGCACTAACAGGGAGGGCACTGAAGCTTTCTTT.

V gene TRBV19 combines with J gene TRBJ1-1; 9 bases agree with TRBD1. The CDR3 has 16 amino acids. Germline CDR1 LNHDA, CDR2 SQIVND (reference sequence). Trimming took 4 bases from V and 0 from J; bases not matched to a gene: 6. Here the CDR3 DNA reads TGTGCCAGTAGTACACGGGACAGGGAATTGAACACTGAAGCTTTCTTT. It encodes CASSTRDRELNTEAFF. The complete variable domain, with remaining parts taken from reference TRBV19 and TRBJ1-1, reads DGGITQSPKYLFRKEGQNVTLSCEQNLNHDAMYWYRQDPGQGLRLIYYSQIVNDFQKGDIAEGYSVSREKKESFPLTVTSAQKNPTAFYLCASSTRDRELNTEAFFGQGTRLTVV.

This chain uses TRBV4-1 with TRBJ2-7, with 7 positions matching TRBD1. J lost 2 bases, V lost 0 bases, and 7 bases had no gene match. Germline CDR1 and CDR2: MGHRA and YSYEKL. The CDR3 has 16 residues. The CDR3 region is CASSQDWGQFPYEQYF. The CDR3 DNA reads as TGCGCCAGCAGCCAAGATTGGGGACAGTTTCCCTACGAGCAGTACTTC.

This chain uses TRBV7-2 with TRBJ1-2; D is unresolved. Trimming took off 2 bases at V and 0 bases at J, with 7 bases between the two ends. The CDR3 extends over 14 amino acids. The V gene's germline CDR1 is SGHTA and CDR2 FQGNSA. The CDR3 loop reads CASSLTGANYGYTF. In DNA, the CDR3 is TGTGCCAGCAGCTTAACGGGAGCTAACTATGGCTACACCTTC.

The chain joins TRBV27 to TRBJ1-1; D is unclear. Germline V CDR1 and CDR2: MNHEY, SMNVEV (reference sequence). This CDR3 comprises 16 residues. Trimming left V 6 bases short and J 1 base short, with 18 bases between. In nucleotides, the CDR3 is TGTGCCAGCAGCGCCAGGCCCATATGGGCGAACACTGAAGCTTTCTTT. Translated, it gives CASSARPIWANTEAFF.

This chain connects TRBV29-1 to TRBJ2-1; TRBD2 agrees at 8 bases. The CDR3 covers 13 residues. The V and J ends lost 5 bases and 3 bases, in that order; junction bases with no gene match: 3. Germline assignment: CDR1 SQVTM and CDR2 ANQGSEA. The DNA of the CDR3 is TGCAGCGTTCCGGGGGGGGACTACAATGAGCAGTTCTTC. Its protein product is CSVPGGDYNEQFF.

The rearrangement uses TRBV5-4 and TRBJ1-5; no definite D call. The CDR3 runs 14 residues. The germline CDR1 and CDR2 sequences are SGHNT and YYREEE (reference sequence). V gave up 0 bases and J gave up 7 bases, with 11 bases separating them. The chain's CDR3 is CASSLAGAGQPQHF. The CDR3 DNA sequence: TGTGCCAGCAGCTTGGCGGGAGCGGGACAGCCCCAGCATTTT.

The chain is built from TRBV2 and TRBJ2-1; no clear D. Germline assignment: CDR1 SNHLY and CDR2 FYNNEI. This CDR3 spans 15 amino acids. The ends were cut back, 5 bases at V and 0 bases at J, with 11 bases in the middle. In DNA, the CDR3 is TGTGCCAGCAGTCAGAGGCTAGACTCCTACAATGAGCAGTTCTTC. Amino acid sequence: CASSQRLDSYNEQFF.

This clone came up a few times. The rearrangement uses TRBV5-6 and TRBJ2-7; TRBD2 is a possible D gene (5 bases). V lost 4 bases and J 6 bases, leaving 17 bases between the germline ends. The CDR3 has 14 amino acids. Germline CDR1 and CDR2: SGHDT and YYEEEE. DNA of the CDR3: TGTGCCAGCAGCCCCGGACTCGGTCGGGGCGAGCAGTACTTC. Its translation is CASSPGLGRGEQYF.

This chain links TRBV4-2 with TRBJ1-4, with D uncertain. The V and J ends lost 4 bases and 0 bases respectively, with 9 bases between them. This CDR3 has 15 residues. CDR1 and CDR2 from the germline V gene are LGHNA and YNFKEQ. CDR3 amino acids: CASSPGGATNEKLFF. The CDR3 DNA follows: TGTGCCAGCAGCCCCGGAGGCGCAACTAATGAAAAACTGTTTTTT.

The CDR3 is CASSDGGPGNTIYF. CDR3 bases: TGTGCCAGCAGTGATGGAGGCCCTGGAAACACCATATATTTT. V is TRBV2 and J is TRBJ1-3; D ambiguous. The CDR3 has 14 residues. V gave up 3 bases and J gave up 2 bases, with 8 bases separating them. CDR1 and CDR2 from the germline V gene are SNHLY and FYNNEI. The full variable domain, in which reference TRBV2 and TRBJ1-3 provide the parts outside the CDR3, is EPEVTQTPSHQVTQMGQEVILRCVPISNHLYFYWYRQILGQKVEFLVSFYNNEISEKSEIFDDQFSVERPDGSNFTLKIRSTKLEDSAMYFCASSDGGPGNTIYFGEGSWLTVV.

This clone has only one observation. This chain joins TRBV9 and TRBJ2-2; D is perhaps TRBD1 (6 bases). Trimming removed 6 bases at V and 5 bases at J, with 14 bases between. The germline V gene encodes CDR1 SGDLS and CDR2 YYNGEE. The CDR3 has 14 residues. CDR3 nucleotide sequence: TGTGCCAGCAACCCTCGGACAGAAACCGGGGAGCTGTTTTTT. It codes for CASNPRTETGELFF.

This chain uses TRBV11-2 with TRBJ1-1; D not resolved. Trimming removed 1 base from V and 4 bases from J, with 13 bases in between. Looked up from germline, CDR1 is SGHAT and CDR2 is FQNNGV. The CDR3 loop spans 15 amino acids. The CDR3 here is CASSLALGKGTEAFF. DNA for the CDR3: TGTGCCAGCAGCTTAGCTCTCGGGAAAGGCACTGAAGCTTTCTTT.

The chain joins TRBV11-1 to TRBJ1-1; 10 bases are a match to TRBD1. The CDR3 is made up of 15 amino acids. Germline values: CDR1 SGHAT, CDR2 FQDESV (reference sequence). The V segment lost 1 base and the J segment 5 bases; nucleotides outside the gene matches: 4. CDR3 protein: CASSLGGTGATEAFF. CDR3 nucleotides: TGTGCCAGCAGCTTAGGAGGGACAGGGGCAACTGAAGCTTTCTTT.

CDR3 DNA sequence: TGTGCCAGCAGTGCCCCCGGGACAGGGAATTCACCCCTCCACTTT. Translation gives CASSAPGTGNSPLHF. The chain employs TRBV2 and TRBJ1-6; TRBD1 aligns across 9 bases. CDR1 is SNHLY, CDR2 FYNNEI, per germline. This CDR3 is built from 15 residues. The junction had 5 bases not matched to a gene; V was cut back by 4 bases and J by 7 bases.

The rearrangement uses TRBV5-1 and TRBJ2-7; no firm D call. The CDR3 length is 14 residues. The germline gives CDR1 SGHRS, CDR2 YFSETQ. The germline V and J ends were trimmed by 2 bases and 0 bases, with 9 bases remaining between them. The CDR3 reads CASSFALSSYEQYF. The CDR3 DNA sequence: TGCGCCAGCAGCTTTGCCTTGAGCTCCTACGAGCAGTACTTC.

The CDR3 protein is CAISALGTLNTEAFF. Written as DNA, the CDR3 is TGTGCCATCAGTGCGTTGGGGACTTTGAACACTGAAGCTTTCTTT. The chain employs TRBV10-3 and TRBJ1-1; D might be TRBD1 (5 bases). Germline lookup yields CDR1 ENHRY and CDR2 SYGVKD. V lost 4 bases and J lost 0, with 12 bases in between. The CDR3 loop spans 15 amino acids.

The rearrangement links TRBV19 to TRBJ1-1; D uncertain. CDR1 and CDR2 from the germline V gene are LNHDA and SQIVND (reference sequence). This CDR3 has 14 amino acids. The V end lost 2 bases, the J end lost 1 base, and 8 bases lay between the germline ends. CDR3 sequence reads: CASSILGRNTEAFF. CDR3 in DNA: TGTGCCAGTAGTATATTGGGCAGGAACACTGAAGCTTTCTTT. Supplemented by reference TRBV19 and TRBJ1-1, the full variable domain reads DGGITQSPKYLFRKEGQNVTLSCEQNLNHDAMYWYRQDPGQGLRLIYYSQIVNDFQKGDIAEGYSVSREKKESFPLTVTSAQKNPTAFYLCASSILGRNTEAFFGQGTRLTVV.

The chain carries TRBV7-9 and TRBJ1-5; 10 bases are shared with TRBD1. V lost 5 bases to trimming and J lost 2 bases; unmatched junction nucleotides: 6. Germline CDR1 SEHNR, CDR2 FQNEAQ (reference sequence). The CDR3 totals 16 residues. The CDR3 sequence: CASSLAGTGGNQPQHF. The CDR3 coding sequence is TGTGCCAGCAGCCTGGCCGGGACAGGGGGCAATCAGCCCCAGCATTTT.

The rearrangement uses TRBV6-1 and TRBJ1-2; D is possibly TRBD1 (5 bases). This CDR3 is 16 amino acids long. Germline CDR1 MNHNS, CDR2 SASEGT. Deletions cut 2 bases from V and 2 bases from J, with 15 bases between. This chain's CDR3 is CASSEQFGGANYGYTF. For the CDR3, the DNA is TGTGCCAGCAGTGAACAATTCGGAGGGGCCAACTATGGCTACACCTTC.

The chain has TRBV29-1 and TRBJ2-7, with 10 nucleotides matching TRBD2. The CDR3 has 12 amino acids. In germline, CDR1 is SQVTM, CDR2 ANQGSEA. The ends lost 5 bases at V and 6 bases at J; junction bases unmatched: 4. The CDR3 reads CSVTSGEGEQYF. CDR3 coding DNA: TGCAGCGTTACTAGCGGGGAGGGCGAGCAGTACTTC.

J is TRBJ1-4 and V is TRBV7-9; 8 positions match TRBD1. The CDR3 sequence is 13 residues long. The V segment lost 6 bases and the J segment 12 bases; nucleotides outside the gene matches: 9. Looked up from germline, CDR1 is SEHNR and CDR2 is FQNEAQ (reference sequence). The DNA of the CDR3 is TGTGCCAGCAGTCCTACAGGGGGAGGAGAACTGTTTTTT. Translation: CASSPTGGGELFF.

The chain employs TRBV10-3 and TRBJ1-2, with D maybe TRBD1 (5 bases). This CDR3 comprises 15 residues. The germline V gene has CDR1 ENHRY and CDR2 SYGVKD. Deletions cut 2 bases from V and 6 bases from J, with 16 bases between. CDR3: CAISERMQGGHGYTF. The CDR3, as DNA: TGTGCCATCAGTGAGAGAATGCAGGGTGGGCATGGCTACACCTTC.

The chain has TRBV28 and TRBJ1-2; D gene ambiguous. Germline V lookup: CDR1 MDHEN, CDR2 SYDVKM. The CDR3 extends over 14 amino acids. V lost 5 bases to trimming and J lost 6 bases, with 16 bases between them. CDR3 DNA sequence: TGTGCCAGCAGTGTCCCGGGAGGGCGGGATGGCTACACCTTC. Its translation is CASSVPGGRDGYTF.

J is TRBJ2-5 and V is TRBV7-9, with 11 bases fitting TRBD2. The germline V gene encodes CDR1 SEHNR and CDR2 FQNEAQ (reference sequence). This CDR3 has 15 residues. The trim removed 7 bases at V and 3 bases at J, leaving 7 bases unmatched. CDR3 region: CASNILAGVEETQYF. The CDR3 nucleotides read TGTGCCAGCAACATACTAGCGGGGGTAGAAGAGACCCAGTACTTC.